The 29 T cell receptor beta chains presented below share a single source sample, sequenced in a study of T cells in Graves' hyperthyroidism and ophthalmopathy. The source material, RNA transcripts, was used to amplify TCR beta CDR3 regions. The study used the HTBI primer set for a first-round RT-PCR of the TCR CDR3. Each CDR3 protein is one row after TCRdb ran MiXCR on the multiplex PCR reads. The data hold approximately 420,000 distinct CDR3 sequences, with approximately 14% observed a single time. The sample was blood. The receptor source for this set is a woman aged 18 to 35 with Graves' hyperthyroidism.

This clonotype was seen repeatedly, ten times or more. CDR3 sequence reads: CASSYPRGGLAYEQYF. CDR3 DNA sequence: TGTGCCAGCAGTTACCCTCGAGGGGGACTGGCCTACGAGCAGTACTTC. The V call is TRBV6-2 or TRBV6-3, the J call TRBJ2-7; D may correspond to TRBD1 or TRBD2 (6 bases each). The length of the CDR3 is 16 residues. V lost 2 bases, J lost 2 bases, and 16 bases lay in between. CDR1 is MNHEY, CDR2 SVGEGT, per germline.

This clonotype was seen repeatedly, ten times or more. The chain uses TRBV7-3 and TRBJ2-3; a possible D gene is TRBD1 (6 bases). The germline gives CDR1 SGHTA, CDR2 FQGTGA. The V end lost 5 bases, the J end lost 4 bases, and 16 bases lay between the germline ends. The CDR3 is 15 residues long. The CDR3 protein is CASSPDSRLADTQYF. In DNA form, the CDR3 reads TGTGCCAGCAGCCCGGACAGTAGGTTGGCAGATACGCAGTATTTT.

This clonotype turned up a few times. The chain joins TRBV29-1 to TRBJ2-2; the D is unclear. Per germline, CDR1 SQVTM and CDR2 ANQGSEA. CDR3 size: 12 residues. V was cut by 2 bases and J by 8 bases, with 9 bases left in between. Here the CDR3 reads CSVEPLAGELFF. The DNA of the CDR3 is TGCAGCGTTGAACCCTTGGCTGGGGAGCTGTTTTTT.

This clonotype was seen ten or more times. The chain is built from TRBV3-1 and TRBJ1-1; tentative D call: TRBD1 (6 bases). This CDR3 has 14 amino acids. V lost 5 bases, J lost 3 bases, and 13 bases lay in between. Germline assignment: CDR1 LGHDT and CDR2 YNNKEL (reference sequence). In DNA form, the CDR3 reads TGTGCCAGCAGCGCCGGACAGTTCTACACTGAAGCTTTCTTT. Translation: CASSAGQFYTEAFF.

This clonotype was observed many times. The rearrangement uses TRBV12-3 or TRBV12-4 and TRBJ1-6; D remains ambiguous. Trimming removed 2 bases at V and 8 bases at J, with 7 bases between. This CDR3 spans 13 amino acids. CDR3 sequence: CASSLTMDSPLHF. DNA for the CDR3: TGTGCCAGCAGTTTAACAATGGATTCACCCCTCCACTTT.

This chain connects TRBV18 to TRBJ1-1; unclear D gene. The CDR3 extends over 11 amino acids. CDR1 KGHSH and CDR2 LQKENI come from the germline V gene. The V and J ends lost 3 bases and 8 bases respectively, with 7 bases between them. The CDR3 here is CASSPAGEAFF. Here the CDR3 DNA reads TGTGCCAGCTCACCCGCCGGAGAAGCTTTCTTT.

This clonotype was found many times. V gene TRBV7-2 combines with J gene TRBJ2-2; the D gene could be TRBD1 or TRBD2 (5 bases each). This CDR3 spans 14 amino acids. Germline assignment: CDR1 SGHTA and CDR2 FQGNSA. Trimming took 6 bases from V and 6 from J, leaving 14 bases between them. CDR3: CASSLGRTPGELFF. CDR3 in DNA: TGTGCCAGCAGTTTGGGACGGACTCCCGGGGAGCTGTTTTTT. The whole variable domain, remainder taken from reference TRBV7-2 and TRBJ2-2, is GAGVSQSPSNKVTEKGKDVELRCDPISGHTALYWYRQSLGQGLEFLIYFQGNSAPDKSGLPSDRFSAERTGGSVSTLTIQRTQQEDSAVYLCASSLGRTPGELFFGEGSRLTVL.

The J gene is TRBJ2-7, the V gene TRBV12-3 or TRBV12-4; tentatively, D is TRBD1 (5 bases). V was cut by 0 bases and J by 1 base, with 13 bases left in between. The CDR3 has 16 residues. CDR3 protein: CASSLAGQVFSYEQYF. The CDR3 DNA sequence: TGTGCCAGCAGTTTAGCAGGACAAGTATTTTCCTACGAGCAGTACTTC.

This clonotype was seen at least ten times. This chain joins TRBV6-1 and TRBJ2-3, with 9 bases identical to TRBD2. After removal of 7 bases from V and 3 bases from J, the junction contained 17 bases not matched to a gene. The germline CDR1 and CDR2 sequences are MNHNS and SASEGT. CDR3 length: 18 amino acids. CDR3 nucleotides: TGTGCCAGCACCCCTGTGGGTGGCGGGCTAGCGGGAACAGATACGCAGTATTTT. Its protein product is CASTPVGGGLAGTDTQYF.

On this clonotype itself: A single base separates this from a much larger clone, so it may be a read error. The chain carries TRBV24-1 and TRBJ2-1; 8 bases fit TRBD2. The CDR3 has 15 residues. Germline V CDR1 and CDR2: KGHDR, SFDVKD. CDR3 nucleotides: TGTGCCACCAGTGGTTTGGGCGGGAGGTCGAATGAGCAGTCCTTC. Protein product: CATSGLGGRSNEQSF.

This clonotype was counted at least ten times. The rearrangement links TRBV27 to TRBJ1-1, with unresolved D. Per the germline V gene, CDR1 is MNHEY and CDR2 is SMNVEV (reference sequence). V dropped 5 bases and J dropped 1 base, with 14 bases sitting between them. CDR3 size: 15 residues. CDR3 in amino acids: CASSIPGTPNTEAFF. As DNA, the CDR3 is TGTGCCAGCAGTATCCCCGGCACCCCGAACACTGAAGCTTTCTTT.

This chain links TRBV29-1 with TRBJ2-7, with 11 bases identical to TRBD1. The germline V gene encodes CDR1 SQVTM and CDR2 ANQGSEA. After removal of 5 bases from V and 5 bases from J, the junction contained 11 bases not matched to a gene. This CDR3 has 15 residues. In DNA form, the CDR3 reads TGCAGCGTTCTGATCGGGGACAGGGGGTGGAACGAGCAGTACTTC. As protein: CSVLIGDRGWNEQYF.

A few counts support this clonotype. The rearrangement links TRBV6-9 to TRBJ2-5; D possibly matches TRBD1 or TRBD2 (6 bases each). V lost 3 bases to trimming and J lost 4 bases, with 18 bases between them. The CDR3 runs 16 residues. Germline CDR1 reads MNHGY; CDR2 reads SVAAGI. CDR3 sequence reads: CASSYGGQGKGETQYF. In nucleotides, the CDR3 is TGTGCCAGCAGTTACGGGGGCCAGGGGAAGGGAGAGACCCAGTACTTC.

The chain carries TRBV19 and TRBJ2-7; D call uncertain. Germline assignment: CDR1 LNHDA and CDR2 SQIVND (reference sequence). This CDR3 is 14 amino acids long. The V end was cut by 3 bases, the J end by 4 bases, with 13 bases between. CDR3 amino acids: CASSISGNRYEQYF. The CDR3 DNA sequence: TGTGCCAGTAGTATCTCCGGCAATAGATACGAGCAGTACTTC.

In this sample, this clonotype turned up many times. The CDR3, as DNA: TGTGCCACCAGCCGGTTAGACACTGAAGCTTTCTTT. This gives the protein CATSRLDTEAFF. This sequence joins TRBV15 and TRBJ1-1, with D uncertain. Trimming shortened V by 5 bases and J by 3 bases, and 7 bases separated the two germline ends. The CDR3 totals 12 residues. Germline CDR1 is LNHNV and CDR2 is YYDKDF (reference sequence).

Many counts were recorded for this clonotype. V usage is TRBV7-6 and J usage is TRBJ2-1, with a possible D match to TRBD2 (5 bases). The V and J ends lost 5 bases and 0 bases respectively, with 8 bases between them. The germline CDR1 and CDR2 sequences are SGHVS and FNYEAQ. The CDR3 is made up of 14 amino acids. The CDR3 sequence: CASSVRDSYNEQFF. CDR3 DNA: TGTGCCAGCAGCGTCCGGGACTCCTACAATGAGCAGTTCTTC.

The chain is built from TRBV19 and TRBJ2-1; possibly TRBD2 for D (6 bases). The length of the CDR3 is 13 residues. Germline CDR1 is LNHDA and CDR2 is SQIVND (reference sequence). Trimming left V 5 bases short and J 8 bases short, with 13 bases between. CDR3 sequence: CASSRASEDEQFF. CDR3 bases: TGTGCCAGTAGTCGGGCTAGCGAAGATGAGCAGTTCTTC.

This clonotype was counted many times. The V call is TRBV3-1, the J call TRBJ1-1; weak D call: TRBD1 (5 bases). Germline CDR1 is LGHDT and CDR2 is YNNKEL (reference sequence). Trimming removed 1 base at V and 4 bases at J, with 7 bases between. There are 13 residues in the CDR3. The CDR3 DNA sequence: TGTGCCAGCAGCCAAGTACAGGCCACTGAAGCTTTCTTT. It specifies CASSQVQATEAFF.

This clonotype was observed a few times. The genes are TRBV25-1 and TRBJ2-3; D not resolved. The CDR3 totals 11 residues. Trimming stripped 6 bases from V and 7 bases from J, with 8 bases between. The germline V gene encodes CDR1 MGHDK and CDR2 SYGVNS. CDR3 sequence reads: CASRGAYTQYF. CDR3 DNA: TGTGCCAGCAGAGGAGCTTATACGCAGTATTTT.

This clonotype has ten or more counts. This chain joins TRBV15 and TRBJ2-2, with D possibly TRBD1 on 6 matching bases. The length of the CDR3 is 16 residues. V was trimmed by 0 bases and J by 0 bases, leaving 8 bases between them. Germline-derived CDR1 and CDR2 are LNHNV and YYDKDF (reference sequence). The CDR3 sequence: CATSREAGANTGELFF. The CDR3 DNA reads TGTGCCACCAGCAGAGAGGCAGGGGCGAACACCGGGGAGCTGTTTTTT.

The V call is TRBV5-1, the J call TRBJ2-5; D unclear. Germline CDR1 SGHRS, CDR2 YFSETQ. The CDR3 covers 13 residues. Trimming stripped 0 bases from V and 4 bases from J, with 7 bases between. For the CDR3, the DNA is TGCGCCAGCAGCTTGGGCACCCCAGAGACCCAGTACTTC. This translates into CASSLGTPETQYF.

The table lists this clonotype with many counts. The genes are TRBV27 and TRBJ2-3; 7 nucleotides align to TRBD2. There are 16 residues in the CDR3. The germline gives CDR1 MNHEY, CDR2 SMNVEV (reference sequence). V trimming: 0 bases; J trimming: 2 bases; junction bases outside the gene matches: 5. CDR3 sequence reads: CASSLSSLADTDTQYF. CDR3 DNA: TGTGCCAGCAGTTTATCGAGTCTAGCGGACACAGATACGCAGTATTTT.

This clonotype was detected ten times or more. J is TRBJ2-2 and V is TRBV6-2 or TRBV6-3, with D tentatively TRBD1 or TRBD2 (5 bases each). The CDR3 is 15 amino acids. Germline V gives CDR1 MNHEY, CDR2 SVGEGT. V was trimmed by 2 bases and J by 5 bases, leaving 12 bases between them. For the CDR3, the DNA is TGTGCCAGCAGTTACCCGGGACGGGCTACCGGGGAGCTGTTTTTT. It translates to CASSYPGRATGELFF.

This clonotype was counted a few times. The V call is TRBV20-1, the J call TRBJ2-2, with a tentative D call TRBD1 (6 bases). V gave up 3 bases and J gave up 4 bases, with 15 bases separating them. From germline, CDR1 is DFQATT and CDR2 SNEGSKA (reference sequence). This CDR3 has 15 amino acids. Written as DNA, the CDR3 is TGCAGTGCTAGTCTGGGGACATGGTCCACCGGGGAGCTGTTTTTT. It is translated as CSASLGTWSTGELFF.

This chain uses TRBV6-1 with TRBJ2-5; D not certain. The CDR3 loop spans 15 amino acids. CDR1 is MNHNS and CDR2 is SASEGT in the germline V gene. V was clipped by 5 bases and J by 3 bases, with 16 bases between them. This CDR3 is CASSSSRAQKETQYF. Written as DNA, the CDR3 is TGTGCCAGCAGTTCGTCCCGGGCCCAAAAAGAGACCCAGTACTTC.

In its sample, this clonotype was seen many times. The chain combines TRBV27 with TRBJ1-5; TRBD1 agrees at 9 bases. With V trimmed by 5 bases and J by 4 bases, 6 bases remained unmatched. The CDR3 spans 15 residues. Germline-derived CDR1 and CDR2 are MNHEY and SMNVEV (reference sequence). This chain's CDR3 is CASSPRQGGNQPQHF. DNA of the CDR3: TGTGCCAGCAGTCCCAGACAGGGGGGGAATCAGCCCCAGCATTTT.

This clonotype was seen repeatedly, ten times or more. The chain combines TRBV15 with TRBJ1-1, with D possibly matching TRBD1 (6 bases). Between the trimmed V and J ends, which lost 8 bases and 3 bases, there was a span of 13 bases. The CDR3 extends over 13 amino acids. Germline V gene lookup returns CDR1 LNHNV and CDR2 YYDKDF (reference sequence). The CDR3 nucleotides read TGTGCCACCGCTGGCCGGACAGACACTGAAGCTTTCTTT. Translation gives CATAGRTDTEAFF.

Regarding this clonotype: One end of the junction does not line up with germline, which may come from a read error. The J gene is TRBJ2-1, the V gene TRBV10-3, with D maybe TRBD1 (6 bases). Germline lookup yields CDR1 ENHRY and CDR2 SYGVKD. This CDR3 has 15 amino acids. CDR3 loop: CTISSQGEAYNEQFF. The CDR3 nucleotides read TGTACCATCAGTTCACAGGGAGAGGCTTACAATGAGCAGTTCTTC.

This clonotype has at least ten counts. The rearrangement uses TRBV11-1 and TRBJ2-7; 14 positions match TRBD2. Germline V gene sequence: CDR1 SGHAT, CDR2 FQDESV (reference sequence). With 4 bases clipped from V and 9 bases from J, the junction kept 8 bases outside the gene matches. CDR3 length equals 15 residues. The chain's CDR3 is CASSWGTSGSNVQYF. CDR3 nucleotide sequence: TGTGCCAGCAGCTGGGGGACTAGCGGGAGTAACGTGCAGTACTTC.